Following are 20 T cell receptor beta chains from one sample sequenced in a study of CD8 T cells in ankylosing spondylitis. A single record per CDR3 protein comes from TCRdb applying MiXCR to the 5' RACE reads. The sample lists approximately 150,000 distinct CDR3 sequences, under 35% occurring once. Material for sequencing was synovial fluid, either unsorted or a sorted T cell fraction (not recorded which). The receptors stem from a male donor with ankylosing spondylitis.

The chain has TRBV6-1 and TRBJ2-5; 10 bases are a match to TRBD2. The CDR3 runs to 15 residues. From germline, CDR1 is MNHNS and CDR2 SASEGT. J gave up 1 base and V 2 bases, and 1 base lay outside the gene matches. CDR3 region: CASSELAGVQETQYF. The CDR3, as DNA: TGTGCCAGCAGTGAACTAGCGGGGGTCCAAGAGACCCAGTACTTC.

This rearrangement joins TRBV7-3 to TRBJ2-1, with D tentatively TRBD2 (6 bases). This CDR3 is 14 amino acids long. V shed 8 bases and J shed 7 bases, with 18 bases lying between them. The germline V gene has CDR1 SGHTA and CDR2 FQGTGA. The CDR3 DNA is TGTGCCAGCGCCGTTGGGGGGTCCAGTAATGAGCAGTTCTTC. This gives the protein CASAVGGSSNEQFF.

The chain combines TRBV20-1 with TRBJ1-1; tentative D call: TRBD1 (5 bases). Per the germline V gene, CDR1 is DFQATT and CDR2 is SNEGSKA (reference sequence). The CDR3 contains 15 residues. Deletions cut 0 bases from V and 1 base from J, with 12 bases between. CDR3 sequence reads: CSARDSGGKNTEAFF. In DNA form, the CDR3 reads TGCAGTGCTAGAGATTCGGGGGGGAAGAACACTGAAGCTTTCTTT.

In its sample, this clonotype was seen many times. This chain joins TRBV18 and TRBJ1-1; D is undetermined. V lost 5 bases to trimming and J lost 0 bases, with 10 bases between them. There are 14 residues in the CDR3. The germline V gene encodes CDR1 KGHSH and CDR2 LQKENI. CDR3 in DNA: TGTGCCAGCTCAGAGCGGAGCATGAACACTGAAGCTTTCTTT. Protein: CASSERSMNTEAFF.

The CDR3 nucleotides read TGCAGCGTTGTGGGGACTAGCGGCCTTCTAGCCAAAAACATTCAGTACTTC. Translated, it gives CSVVGTSGLLAKNIQYF. V is TRBV29-1 and J is TRBJ2-4, with 11 bases that match TRBD2. Germline V gene lookup returns CDR1 SQVTM and CDR2 ANQGSEA. J gave up 0 bases and V 4 bases, and 8 bases lay outside the gene matches. This CDR3 region has 17 residues.

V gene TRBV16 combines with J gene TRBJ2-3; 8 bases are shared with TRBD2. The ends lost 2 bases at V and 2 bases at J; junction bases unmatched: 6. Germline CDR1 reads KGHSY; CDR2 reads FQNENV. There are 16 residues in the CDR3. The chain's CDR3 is CASSQGGGQATDTQYF. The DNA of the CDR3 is TGTGCCAGCAGCCAAGGCGGGGGGCAGGCCACAGATACGCAGTATTTT.

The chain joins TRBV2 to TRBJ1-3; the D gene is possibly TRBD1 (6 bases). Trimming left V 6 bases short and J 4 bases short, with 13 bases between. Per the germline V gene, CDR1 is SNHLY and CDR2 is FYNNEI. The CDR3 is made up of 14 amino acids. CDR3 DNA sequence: TGTGCCAGCAGCCAACAGGGATGGGGAAACACCATATATTTT. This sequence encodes CASSQQGWGNTIYF.

CDR3 loop: CAWKVGTSGSRQFF. CDR3 sequence (DNA): TGTGCCTGGAAAGTTGGGACTAGCGGGAGTCGGCAGTTCTTC. V usage is TRBV30 and J usage is TRBJ2-1; 14 bases match TRBD2. J lost 12 bases, V lost 4 bases, and 8 bases had no gene match. The CDR3 is 14 residues long. Germline V gene lookup returns CDR1 GTSNPN and CDR2 SVGIG (reference sequence).

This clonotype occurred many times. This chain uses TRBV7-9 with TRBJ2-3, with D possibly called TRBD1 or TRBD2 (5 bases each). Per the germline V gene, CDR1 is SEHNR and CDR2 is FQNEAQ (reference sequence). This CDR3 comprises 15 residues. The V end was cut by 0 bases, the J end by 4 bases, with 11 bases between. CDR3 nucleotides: TGTGCCAGCAGCTTAGCGGAGGTGGGGGCAGATACGCAGTATTTT. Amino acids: CASSLAEVGADTQYF.

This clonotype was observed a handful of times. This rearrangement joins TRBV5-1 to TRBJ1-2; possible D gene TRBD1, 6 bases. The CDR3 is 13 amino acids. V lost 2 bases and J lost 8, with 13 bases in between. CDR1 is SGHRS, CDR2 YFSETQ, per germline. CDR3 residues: CASSFPGARGYTF. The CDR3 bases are TGCGCCAGCAGCTTTCCGGGGGCCAGAGGCTACACCTTC.

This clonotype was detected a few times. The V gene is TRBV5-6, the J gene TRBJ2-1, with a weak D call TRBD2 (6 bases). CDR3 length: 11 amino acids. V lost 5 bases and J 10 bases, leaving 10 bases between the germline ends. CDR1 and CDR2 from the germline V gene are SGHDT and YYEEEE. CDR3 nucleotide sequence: TGTGCCAGCAGGTTTCGGGGGGAGCAGTTCTTC. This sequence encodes CASRFRGEQFF. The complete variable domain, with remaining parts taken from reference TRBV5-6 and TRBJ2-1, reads DAGVTQSPTHLIKTRGQQVTLRCSPKSGHDTVSWYQQALGQGPQFIFQYYEEEERQRGNFPDRFSGHQFPNYSSELNVNALLLGDSALYLCASRFRGEQFFGPGTRLTVL.

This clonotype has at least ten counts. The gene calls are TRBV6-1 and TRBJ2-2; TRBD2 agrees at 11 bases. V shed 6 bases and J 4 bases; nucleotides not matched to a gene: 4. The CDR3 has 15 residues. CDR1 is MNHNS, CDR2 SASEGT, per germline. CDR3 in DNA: TGTGCCAGCAGCCCCGGGACTAGCGGCACCGGGGAGCTGTTTTTT. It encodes CASSPGTSGTGELFF.

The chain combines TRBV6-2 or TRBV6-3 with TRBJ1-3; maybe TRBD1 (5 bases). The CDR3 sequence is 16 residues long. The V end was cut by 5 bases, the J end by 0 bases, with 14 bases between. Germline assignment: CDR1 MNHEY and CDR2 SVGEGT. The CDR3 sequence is CASSGGVQTSGNTIYF. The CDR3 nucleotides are TGTGCCAGCAGTGGAGGGGTCCAGACCTCTGGAAACACCATATATTTT.

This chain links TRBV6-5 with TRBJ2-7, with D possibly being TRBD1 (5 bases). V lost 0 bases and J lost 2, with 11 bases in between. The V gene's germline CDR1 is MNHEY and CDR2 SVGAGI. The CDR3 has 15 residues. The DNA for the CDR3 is TGTGCCAGCAGTTACTCGGGCAGCAGGGCCTACGAGCAGTACTTC. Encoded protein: CASSYSGSRAYEQYF.

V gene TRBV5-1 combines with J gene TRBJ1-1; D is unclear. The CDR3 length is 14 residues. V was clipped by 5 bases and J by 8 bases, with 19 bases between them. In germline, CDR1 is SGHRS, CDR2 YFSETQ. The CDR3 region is CASSFPDGVGEAFF. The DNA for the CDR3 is TGCGCCAGCAGTTTCCCAGACGGAGTTGGCGAAGCTTTCTTT.

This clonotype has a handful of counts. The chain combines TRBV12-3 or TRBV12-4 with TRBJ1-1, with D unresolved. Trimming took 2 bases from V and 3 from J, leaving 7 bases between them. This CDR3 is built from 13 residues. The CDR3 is CASSLILDTEAFF. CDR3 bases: TGTGCCAGCAGTTTAATACTAGACACTGAAGCTTTCTTT.

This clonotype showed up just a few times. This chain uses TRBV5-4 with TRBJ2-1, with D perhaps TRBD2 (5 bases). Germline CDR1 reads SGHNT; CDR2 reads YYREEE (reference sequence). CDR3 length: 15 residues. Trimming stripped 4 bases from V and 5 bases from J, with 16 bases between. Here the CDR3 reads CASSQSLGRHNEQFF. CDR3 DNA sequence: TGTGCCAGCAGCCAATCATTGGGGAGACACAATGAGCAGTTCTTC.

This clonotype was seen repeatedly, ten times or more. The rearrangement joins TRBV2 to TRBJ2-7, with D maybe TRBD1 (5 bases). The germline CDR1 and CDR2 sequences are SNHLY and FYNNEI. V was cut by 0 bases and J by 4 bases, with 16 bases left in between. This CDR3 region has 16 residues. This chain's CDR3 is CASSEALRQKPYEQYF. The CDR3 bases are TGTGCCAGCAGTGAAGCGCTTCGACAGAAGCCTTACGAGCAGTACTTC.

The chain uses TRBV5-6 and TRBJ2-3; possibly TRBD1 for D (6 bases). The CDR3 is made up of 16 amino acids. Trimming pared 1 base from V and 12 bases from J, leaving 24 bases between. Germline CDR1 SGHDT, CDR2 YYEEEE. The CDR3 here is CASSLYSPGQTARQYF. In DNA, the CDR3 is TGTGCCAGCAGCTTGTACAGTCCCGGACAGACCGCCAGACAGTATTTT.

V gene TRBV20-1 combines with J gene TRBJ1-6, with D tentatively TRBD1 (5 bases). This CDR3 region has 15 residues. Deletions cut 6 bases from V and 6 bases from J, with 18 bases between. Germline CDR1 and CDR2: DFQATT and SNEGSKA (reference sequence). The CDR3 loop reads CSARVPGTANSPLHF. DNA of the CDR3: TGCAGTGCCAGGGTGCCAGGGACCGCTAATTCACCCCTCCACTTT.